The 15 T cell receptor beta chains listed next were all sequenced from one sample in a study of read filtering for tumor transcriptome and immune sequencing. The library was built from approximately 400 ng RNA with molecular barcoded adaptors for alpha/delta and beta/gamma chains. TCRdb used MiXCR to reprocess the reads, holding one entry per CDR3 protein. Of around 41,000 distinct CDR3 sequences listed, around 15% are singletons. The specimen sequenced was a population of CD138-negative cells sorted from bone marrow. The source of these receptors is a donor at least 40 years old with multiple myeloma.

This clonotype was picked up a small number of times. A read error may explain this, as a much larger clone is one base away. V is TRBV6-4 and J is TRBJ2-5; 9 bases agree with TRBD1. The CDR3 spans 13 residues. From germline, CDR1 is MRHNA and CDR2 SNTAGT. CDR3 residues: CASSATGGETQHF. Written as DNA, the CDR3 is TGTGCCAGCAGTGCGACAGGGGGGGAGACCCAGCACTTC.

The table lists this clonotype with many counts. This chain links TRBV6-2 or TRBV6-3 with TRBJ2-6; no clear D gene. V lost 2 bases to trimming and J lost 3 bases, with 2 bases between them. The CDR3 spans 13 residues. Germline V gene sequence: CDR1 MNHEY, CDR2 SVGEGT. The CDR3, as DNA: TGTGCCAGCAGTTACGGTGGGGCCAACGTCCTGACTTTC. Protein sequence: CASSYGGANVLTF.

There are many counts of this clonotype. This chain connects TRBV7-2 to TRBJ2-3; 9 bases are a match to TRBD2. The V gene's germline CDR1 is SGHTA and CDR2 FQGNSA. This CDR3 has 16 residues. The ends lost 0 bases at V and 6 bases at J; junction bases unmatched: 7. CDR3 sequence reads: CASSLAPGLASDTQYF. The CDR3 DNA is TGTGCCAGCAGCTTAGCGCCGGGACTAGCCTCTGATACGCAGTATTTT.

This clonotype has at least ten counts. The rearrangement uses TRBV29-1 and TRBJ1-3; D not certain. CDR3 length: 13 residues. Trimming removed 1 base from V and 2 bases from J, with 6 bases in between. Germline CDR1 reads SQVTM; CDR2 reads ANQGSEA. CDR3 amino acids: CSVEGSAGNTIYF. CDR3 sequence (DNA): TGCAGCGTTGAAGGGTCCGCTGGAAACACCATATATTTT.

This clonotype has at least ten counts. This chain links TRBV11-3 with TRBJ2-3; no clear D gene. The ends were cut back, 5 bases at V and 1 base at J, with 4 bases in the middle. In germline, CDR1 is SGHNT, CDR2 YENEEA. The CDR3 extends over 12 amino acids. CDR3 loop: CASSTRTDTQYF. The CDR3 DNA follows: TGTGCCAGCAGCACACGCACAGATACGCAGTATTTT.

Turning to this clonotype: A read error is likely, as this CDR3 ends without the conserved phenylalanine or tryptophan. Because the CDR3's place on the DNA is in doubt, the DNA is left out and the CDR3 is given as listed by TCRdb. The genes are TRBV6-4 and TRBJ1-1. The CDR3 region is 13 residues in length, termini included. CDR1 and CDR2 from the germline V gene are MRHNA and SNTAGT. The CDR3 is CASSYDKNSEAFL.

This clonotype appeared many times. The J gene is TRBJ1-1, the V gene TRBV10-2; D is undetermined. Trimming shortened V by 7 bases and J by 1 base, and 10 bases separated the two germline ends. The CDR3 has 13 amino acids. The V gene's germline CDR1 is WSHSY and CDR2 SAAADI. The CDR3 here is CASISGPNTEAFF. The CDR3 region has the DNA TGCGCCAGCATCTCTGGCCCGAACACTGAAGCTTTCTTT.

V and J are TRBV20-1 and TRBJ2-7; no reliable D call. Germline V gene sequence: CDR1 DFQATT, CDR2 SNEGSKA (reference sequence). This CDR3 has 14 amino acids. Trimming shortened V by 7 bases and J by 2 bases, and 18 bases separated the two germline ends. CDR3 residues: CSVVSPKSTYEQYF. CDR3 DNA sequence: TGCAGTGTTGTAAGTCCAAAATCTACCTACGAGCAGTACTTC.

This clonotype was seen ten or more times. The chain couples TRBV7-2 to TRBJ2-7, with D tentatively TRBD1 or TRBD2 (5 bases each). CDR3 length equals 13 residues. The V gene's germline CDR1 is SGHTA and CDR2 FQGNSA. Trimming shortened V by 0 bases and J by 6 bases, and 9 bases separated the two germline ends. CDR3 coding DNA: TGTGCCAGCAGCTTAGCCCCGGGACGCGAGCAGTACTTC. Protein: CASSLAPGREQYF.

This clonotype was counted many times. The chain links TRBV3-1 to TRBJ2-3; D is possibly TRBD2 (6 bases). Per the germline V gene, CDR1 is LGHDT and CDR2 is YNNKEL (reference sequence). The CDR3 contains 15 residues. The V end was cut by 3 bases, the J end by 7 bases, with 17 bases between. This CDR3 is CASSQEGMTRNTQYF. The CDR3 coding sequence is TGTGCCAGCAGCCAGGAGGGTATGACACGTAATACGCAGTATTTT.

This clonotype was counted many times. The chain links TRBV28 to TRBJ1-4; 11 nucleotides align to TRBD1. CDR3 length: 15 amino acids. Germline V lookup: CDR1 MDHEN, CDR2 SYDVKM. V lost 7 bases and J lost 3; bases outside the gene matches: 4. The CDR3 is CASIGQGAPNEKLFF. CDR3 DNA: TGTGCCAGCATCGGACAGGGGGCGCCTAATGAAAAACTGTTTTTT.

This clonotype has ten or more counts. The chain uses TRBV5-1 and TRBJ1-2; the D gene is possibly TRBD1 (6 bases). The CDR3 loop spans 15 amino acids. Germline values: CDR1 SGHRS, CDR2 YFSETQ. The V end lost 7 bases, the J end lost 5 bases, and 21 bases lay between the germline ends. The CDR3 DNA sequence: TGCGCCAGCCGAACAGGACCGACAGGAATTTATGGCTACACCTTC. It translates to CASRTGPTGIYGYTF.

This clonotype was seen at least ten times. The chain employs TRBV20-1 and TRBJ2-7, with 9 bases lining up with TRBD1. Trimming at V came to 3 bases and at J to 4 bases, leaving 7 bases not matched to a gene. The CDR3 consists of 14 residues. Germline loops: CDR1 DFQATT, CDR2 SNEGSKA (reference sequence). The CDR3 region is CSARFVGQGYEQYF. The CDR3 region has the DNA TGCAGTGCTAGGTTCGTGGGACAGGGATACGAGCAGTACTTC.

This clonotype occurred many times. The chain employs TRBV5-4 and TRBJ2-2, with 9 bases that match TRBD1. The V segment lost 4 bases and the J segment 3 bases; nucleotides outside the gene matches: 4. This CDR3 has 15 residues. Germline CDR1 reads SGHNT; CDR2 reads YYREEE (reference sequence). CDR3 bases: TGTGCCAGCAGCAACAGGGGGCGCGACACCGGGGAGCTGTTTTTT. It translates to CASSNRGRDTGELFF.

Ten or more counts support this clonotype. This sequence joins TRBV6-5 and TRBJ2-5; tentatively, D is TRBD1 (6 bases). The DNA matches TRBJ2-4 better at its end, which makes the J call doubtful. CDR3 length: 11 amino acids. Germline CDR1 and CDR2: MNHEY and SVGAGI. The CDR3 here is CASSTRGIQYF. CDR3 coding DNA: TGTGCCAGCTCCACCAGGGGCATTCAGTACTTC.